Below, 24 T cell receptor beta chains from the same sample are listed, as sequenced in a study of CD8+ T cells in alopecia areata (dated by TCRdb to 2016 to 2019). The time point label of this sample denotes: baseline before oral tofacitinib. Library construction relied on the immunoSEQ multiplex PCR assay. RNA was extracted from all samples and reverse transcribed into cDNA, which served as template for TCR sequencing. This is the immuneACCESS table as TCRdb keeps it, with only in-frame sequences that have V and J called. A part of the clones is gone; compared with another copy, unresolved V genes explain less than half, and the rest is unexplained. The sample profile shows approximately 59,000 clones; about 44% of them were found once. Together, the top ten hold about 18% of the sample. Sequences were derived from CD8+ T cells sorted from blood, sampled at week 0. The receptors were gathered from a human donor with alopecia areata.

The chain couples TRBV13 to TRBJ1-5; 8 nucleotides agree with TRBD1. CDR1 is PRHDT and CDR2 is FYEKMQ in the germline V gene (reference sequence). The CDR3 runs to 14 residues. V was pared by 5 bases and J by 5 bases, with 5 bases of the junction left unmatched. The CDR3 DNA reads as TGTGCCAGCAGCGACAGGGGAGCAGATCAGCCCCAGCATTTT. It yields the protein CASSDRGADQPQHF.

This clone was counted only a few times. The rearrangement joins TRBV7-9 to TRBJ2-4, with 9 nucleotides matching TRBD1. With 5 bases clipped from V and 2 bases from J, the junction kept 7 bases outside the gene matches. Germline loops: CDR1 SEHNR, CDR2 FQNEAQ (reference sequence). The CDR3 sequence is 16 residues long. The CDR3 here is CASSPGQGWPKNIQYF. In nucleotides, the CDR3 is TGTGCCAGCAGCCCTGGACAGGGGTGGCCCAAAAACATTCAGTACTTC.

The CDR3 sequence is CASSQGQGAKNIQYF. As DNA, the CDR3 is TGCGCCAGCAGCCAAGGGCAGGGGGCCAAAAACATTCAGTACTTC. The V gene is TRBV4-1, the J gene TRBJ2-4, with D possibly being TRBD1 (6 bases). The CDR3 runs 15 residues. Germline V gene lookup returns CDR1 MGHRA and CDR2 YSYEKL. Trimming left V 1 base short and J 1 base short, with 8 bases between.

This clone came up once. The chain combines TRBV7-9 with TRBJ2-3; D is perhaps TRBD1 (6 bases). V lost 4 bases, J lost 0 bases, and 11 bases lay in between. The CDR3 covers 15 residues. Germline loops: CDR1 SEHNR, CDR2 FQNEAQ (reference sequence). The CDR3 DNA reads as TGTGCCAGCAGCTCTGGGACATTTAGCACAGATACGCAGTATTTT. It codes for CASSSGTFSTDTQYF.

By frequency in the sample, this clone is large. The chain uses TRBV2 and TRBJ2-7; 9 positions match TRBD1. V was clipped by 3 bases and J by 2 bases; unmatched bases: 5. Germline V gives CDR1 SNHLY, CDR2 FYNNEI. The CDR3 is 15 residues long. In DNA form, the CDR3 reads TGTGCCAGCAGTGAGATTGGACAGGGGACCTACGAGCAGTACTTC. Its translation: CASSEIGQGTYEQYF.

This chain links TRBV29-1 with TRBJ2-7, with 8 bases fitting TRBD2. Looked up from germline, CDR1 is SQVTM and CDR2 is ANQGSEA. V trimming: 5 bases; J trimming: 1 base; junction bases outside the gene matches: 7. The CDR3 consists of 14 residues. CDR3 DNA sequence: TGCAGCGTTTCCGGGACTAGTATTTCCTACGAGCAGTACTTC. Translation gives CSVSGTSISYEQYF.

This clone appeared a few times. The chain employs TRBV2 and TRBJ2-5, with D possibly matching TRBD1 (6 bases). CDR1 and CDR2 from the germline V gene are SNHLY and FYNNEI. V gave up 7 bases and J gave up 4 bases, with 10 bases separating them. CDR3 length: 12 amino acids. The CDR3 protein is CASTTGRETQYF. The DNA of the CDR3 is TGTGCCAGCACCACAGGGAGAGAGACCCAGTACTTC.

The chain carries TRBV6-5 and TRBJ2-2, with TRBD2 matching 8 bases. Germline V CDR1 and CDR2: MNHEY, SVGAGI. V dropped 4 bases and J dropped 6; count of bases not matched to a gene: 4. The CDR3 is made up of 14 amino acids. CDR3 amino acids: CASSWTSRAGELFF. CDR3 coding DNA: TGTGCCAGCAGTTGGACTAGCCGGGCCGGGGAGCTGTTTTTT.

The CDR3 here is CASSLGRYSGANVLTF. CDR3 DNA sequence: TGTGCCAGCAGCTTAGGGCGGTACTCTGGGGCCAACGTCCTGACTTTC. The chain combines TRBV11-2 with TRBJ2-6, with D unclear. The CDR3 is 16 residues long. V was shortened by 1 base and J by 0 bases, with 7 bases between the two germline ends. CDR1 and CDR2 (germline): SGHAT, FQNNGV.

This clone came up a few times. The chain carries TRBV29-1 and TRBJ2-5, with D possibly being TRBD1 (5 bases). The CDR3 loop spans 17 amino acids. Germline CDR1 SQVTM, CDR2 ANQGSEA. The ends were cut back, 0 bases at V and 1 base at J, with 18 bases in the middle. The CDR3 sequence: CSVEEGREVWLQETQYF. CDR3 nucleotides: TGCAGCGTTGAAGAAGGCAGGGAAGTCTGGCTCCAAGAGACCCAGTACTTC.

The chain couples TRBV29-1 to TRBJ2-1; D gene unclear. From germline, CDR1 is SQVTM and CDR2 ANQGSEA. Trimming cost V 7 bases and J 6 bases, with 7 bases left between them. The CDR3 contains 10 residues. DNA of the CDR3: TGCAGCGGAAAACTCAATGAGCAGTTCTTC. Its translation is CSGKLNEQFF.

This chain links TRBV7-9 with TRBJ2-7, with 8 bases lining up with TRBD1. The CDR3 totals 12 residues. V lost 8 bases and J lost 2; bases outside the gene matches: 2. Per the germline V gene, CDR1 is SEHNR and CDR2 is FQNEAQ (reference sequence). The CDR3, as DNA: TGTGCCAGCGTGACAGGGGCCTACGAGCAGTACTTC. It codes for CASVTGAYEQYF. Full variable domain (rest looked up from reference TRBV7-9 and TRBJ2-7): DTGVSQNPRHKITKRGQNVTFRCDPISEHNRLYWYRQTLGQGPEFLTYFQNEAQLEKSRLLSDRFSAERPKGSFSTLEIQRTEQGDSAMYLCASVTGAYEQYFGPGTRLTVT.

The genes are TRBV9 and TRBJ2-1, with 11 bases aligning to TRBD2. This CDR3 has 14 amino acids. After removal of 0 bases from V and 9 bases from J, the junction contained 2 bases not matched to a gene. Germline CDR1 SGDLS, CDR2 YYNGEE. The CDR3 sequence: CASSVGLAGIEQFF. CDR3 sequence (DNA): TGTGCCAGCAGCGTAGGACTAGCGGGAATTGAGCAGTTCTTC.

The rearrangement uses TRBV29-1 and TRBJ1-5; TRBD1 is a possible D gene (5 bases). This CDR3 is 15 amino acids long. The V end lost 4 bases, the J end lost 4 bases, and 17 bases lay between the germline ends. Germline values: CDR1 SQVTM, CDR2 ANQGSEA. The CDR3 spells CSVATDPGLNQPQHF. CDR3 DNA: TGCAGCGTTGCGACCGATCCGGGACTAAATCAGCCCCAGCATTTT. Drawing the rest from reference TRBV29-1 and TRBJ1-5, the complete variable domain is SAVISQKPSRDICQRGTSLTIQCQVDSQVTMMFWYRQQPGQSLTLIATANQGSEATYESGFVIDKFPISRPNLTFSTLTVSNMSPEDSSIYLCSVATDPGLNQPQHFGDGTRLSIL.

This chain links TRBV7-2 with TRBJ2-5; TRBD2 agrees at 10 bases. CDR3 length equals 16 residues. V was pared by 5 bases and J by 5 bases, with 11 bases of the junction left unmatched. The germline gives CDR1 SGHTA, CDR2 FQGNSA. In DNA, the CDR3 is TGTGCCAGCAGCCTCTTACTAGCGGGGACGGGGGAGACCCAGTACTTC. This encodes CASSLLLAGTGETQYF.

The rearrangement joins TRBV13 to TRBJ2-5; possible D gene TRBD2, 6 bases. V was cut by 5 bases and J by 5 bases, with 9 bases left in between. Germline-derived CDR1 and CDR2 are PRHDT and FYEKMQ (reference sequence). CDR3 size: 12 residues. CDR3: CASSPGGETQYF. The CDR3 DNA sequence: TGTGCCAGCAGCCCCGGGGGTGAGACCCAGTACTTC.

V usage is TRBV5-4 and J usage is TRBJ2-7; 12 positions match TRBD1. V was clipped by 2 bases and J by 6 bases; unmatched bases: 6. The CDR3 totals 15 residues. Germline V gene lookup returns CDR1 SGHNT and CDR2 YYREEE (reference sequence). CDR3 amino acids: CASSFPGQGAPEQYF. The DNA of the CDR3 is TGTGCCAGCAGCTTCCCGGGACAGGGGGCTCCCGAGCAGTACTTC.

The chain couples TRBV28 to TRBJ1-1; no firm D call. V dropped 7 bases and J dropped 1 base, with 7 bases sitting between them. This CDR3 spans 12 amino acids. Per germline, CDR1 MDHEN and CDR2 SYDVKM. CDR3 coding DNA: TGTGCCAGCACCCAATGGAACACTGAAGCTTTCTTT. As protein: CASTQWNTEAFF.

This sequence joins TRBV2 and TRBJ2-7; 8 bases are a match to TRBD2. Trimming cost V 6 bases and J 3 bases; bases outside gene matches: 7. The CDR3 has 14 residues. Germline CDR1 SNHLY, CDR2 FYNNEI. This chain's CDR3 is CASSVYGTSYEQYF. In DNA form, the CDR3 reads TGTGCCAGCAGCGTCTACGGGACTAGCTACGAGCAGTACTTC.

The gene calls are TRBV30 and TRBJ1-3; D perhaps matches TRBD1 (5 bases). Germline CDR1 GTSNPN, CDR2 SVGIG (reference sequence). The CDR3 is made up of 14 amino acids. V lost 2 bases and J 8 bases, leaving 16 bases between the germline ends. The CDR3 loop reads CAWSSGTNVDTIYF. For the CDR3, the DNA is TGTGCCTGGAGTTCCGGGACTAACGTCGACACCATATATTTT.

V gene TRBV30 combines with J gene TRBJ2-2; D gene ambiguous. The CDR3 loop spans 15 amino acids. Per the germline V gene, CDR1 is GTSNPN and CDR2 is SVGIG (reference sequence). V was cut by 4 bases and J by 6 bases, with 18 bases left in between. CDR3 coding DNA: TGTGCCTGGAACACAGCTCCCTCGAATGCCGGGGAGCTGTTTTTT. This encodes CAWNTAPSNAGELFF.

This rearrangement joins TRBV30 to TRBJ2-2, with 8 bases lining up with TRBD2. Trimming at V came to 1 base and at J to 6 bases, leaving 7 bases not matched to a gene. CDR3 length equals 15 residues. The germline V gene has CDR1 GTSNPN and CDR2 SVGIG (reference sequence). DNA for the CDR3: TGTGCCTGGAGTGAGGGACTAGTTATTCCCGGGGAGCTGTTTTTT. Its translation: CAWSEGLVIPGELFF.

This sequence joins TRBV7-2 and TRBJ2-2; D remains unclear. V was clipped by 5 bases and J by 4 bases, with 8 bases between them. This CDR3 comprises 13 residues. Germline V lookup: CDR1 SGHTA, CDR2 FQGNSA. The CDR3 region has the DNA TGTGCCAGCAGCCCTTTCAGCACCGGGGAGCTGTTTTTT. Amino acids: CASSPFSTGELFF.

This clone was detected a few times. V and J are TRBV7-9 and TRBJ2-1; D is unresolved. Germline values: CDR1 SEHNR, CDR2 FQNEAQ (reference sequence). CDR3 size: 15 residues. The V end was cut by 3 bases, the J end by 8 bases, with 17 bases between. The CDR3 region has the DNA TGTGCCAGCAGCTTTTACAGTGAAGGCTGGGATGAGCAGTTCTTC. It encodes CASSFYSEGWDEQFF.